These 3 T cell receptor beta chains were all obtained from the same sample, sequenced in a study of T cells after yellow fever vaccination. One entry per CDR3 protein, called by TCRdb with MiXCR from the 5' RACE reads. This repertoire shows about 320,000 distinct CDR3 sequences, 9.5% to 15% found once; its top ten account for roughly 3.1%. Sequenced material: CD4+ T cells sorted from PBMCs, taken 15 days after the yellow fever booster vaccination. These receptors were collected from a man aged 18 to 29 who received the YFV17D yellow fever vaccine.

The sample holds many counts of this clonotype. This rearrangement joins TRBV29-1 to TRBJ2-5; D may be TRBD2 (6 bases). CDR1 and CDR2 (germline): SQVTM, ANQGSEA. CDR3 length: 14 residues. The ends were cut back, 1 base at V and 5 bases at J, with 14 bases in the middle. CDR3 DNA sequence: TGCAGCGTTGAAGGCCGGGACTCTCGGGAGACCCAGTACTTC. Its translation is CSVEGRDSRETQYF.

This clonotype was seen ten or more times. The chain is built from TRBV5-1 and TRBJ2-1; 13 nucleotides match TRBD2. The CDR3 spans 14 residues. V lost 7 bases, J lost 7 bases, and 5 bases stayed unmatched. CDR1 is SGHRS, CDR2 YFSETQ, per germline. The DNA for the CDR3 is TGCGCCAGCGACCGGGGACTAGCGGGGAATGAGCAGTTCTTC. Protein: CASDRGLAGNEQFF.

This clonotype showed up many times. V is TRBV11-2 and J is TRBJ2-1; 9 bases agree with TRBD1. The V segment lost 5 bases and the J segment 7 bases; nucleotides outside the gene matches: 18. This CDR3 has 18 amino acids. Germline CDR1 is SGHAT and CDR2 is FQNNGV. The CDR3, as DNA: TGTGCCAGCAGCCCACCCGGTACTTCCTGGGACAGGGTTAATGAGCAGTTCTTC. It is translated as CASSPPGTSWDRVNEQFF.